One and the same sample provided the 7 T cell receptor beta chains below, sequenced in a study of shared clonotypes between healthy human individuals. Sequencing was performed with immunoSEQ multiplex PCR; in TCRdb, only in-frame clones are kept and a portion is missing. This sample has about 980,000 clones, with over 75% found just once. The sample was memory CD4+ T cells sorted from blood. Described subset: CD45RA-negative fraction. These receptors came from a man younger than 35 in good health.

The chain combines TRBV11-2 with TRBJ1-6; D is unresolved. The V gene's germline CDR1 is SGHAT and CDR2 FQNNGV. Trimming took off 5 bases at V and 7 bases at J, with 15 bases between the two ends. The CDR3 sequence is 15 residues long. The CDR3 DNA reads TGTGCCAGCAGCCCCGGTGGGGTCACGAATTCACCCCTCCACTTT. Translated, it gives CASSPGGVTNSPLHF.

In DNA, the CDR3 is TGTGCCAGCAGTGGGGACAGGGGAATTTCACCTGGGGCCAACGTCCTGACTTTC. Translated: CASSGDRGISPGANVLTF. V and J are TRBV2 and TRBJ2-6, with TRBD1 identical over 10 bases. This CDR3 has 18 amino acids. Germline V gene lookup returns CDR1 SNHLY and CDR2 FYNNEI. Germline trimming cut 4 bases from V and 2 bases from J; bases unmatched to any gene: 8.

The genes are TRBV2 and TRBJ2-1; TRBD2 matches 7 bases. The CDR3 is 19 amino acids. Germline CDR1 and CDR2: SNHLY and FYNNEI. The V segment lost 8 bases and the J segment 1 base; nucleotides outside the gene matches: 20. CDR3 DNA sequence: TGTGCCAGCGGTCCTAACCCGCGACTAGCAAGGTTTTCCTACAATGAGCAGTTCTTC. Its translation: CASGPNPRLARFSYNEQFF.

The rearrangement links TRBV28 to TRBJ2-4; 7 bases fit TRBD2. CDR3 length equals 15 residues. The V gene end was trimmed by 6 bases and the J gene end by 3 bases; junction bases not matched to a gene: 8. Germline V lookup: CDR1 MDHEN, CDR2 SYDVKM. This CDR3 reads CASRTGGPGKNIQYF. Written as DNA, the CDR3 is TGTGCCAGCAGAACGGGAGGTCCTGGCAAAAACATTCAGTACTTC.

This chain uses TRBV14 with TRBJ2-2, with 7 bases fitting TRBD2. Germline values: CDR1 SGHDN, CDR2 FVKESK. Losses at the gene ends were 1 base for V and 3 bases for J; bases not matched to a gene: 14. This CDR3 is 19 amino acids long. CDR3 loop: CASSQAFALGRRDTGELFF. The CDR3, as DNA: TGTGCCAGCAGCCAAGCTTTTGCCCTCGGGAGGAGGGACACCGGGGAGCTGTTTTTT.

This chain links TRBV7-2 with TRBJ1-2, with 7 positions matching TRBD1. Unmatched junction bases numbered 10, after V lost 5 bases and J lost 4 bases. Per the germline V gene, CDR1 is SGHTA and CDR2 is FQGNSA. The CDR3 spans 15 residues. CDR3 sequence reads: CASSIQDGDSYGYTF. CDR3 coding DNA: TGTGCCAGCAGCATCCAAGATGGGGACAGCTATGGCTACACCTTC.

The rearrangement joins TRBV7-8 to TRBJ1-1; tentatively, D is TRBD1 (6 bases). V gave up 2 bases and J gave up 5 bases, with 15 bases separating them. The length of the CDR3 is 15 residues. The germline CDR1 and CDR2 sequences are SGHVS and FQNEAQ. In DNA form, the CDR3 reads TGTGCCAGCAGCTTAAGACCTACAGGGCGGACTGAAGCTTTCTTT. Its translation is CASSLRPTGRTEAFF. Variable domain in full (rest from reference TRBV7-8 and TRBJ1-1): GAGVSQSPRYKVAKRGQDVALRCDPISGHVSLFWYQQALGQGPEFLTYFQNEAQLDKSGLPSDRFFAERPEGSVSTLKIQRTQQEDSAVYLCASSLRPTGRTEAFFGQGTRLTVV.